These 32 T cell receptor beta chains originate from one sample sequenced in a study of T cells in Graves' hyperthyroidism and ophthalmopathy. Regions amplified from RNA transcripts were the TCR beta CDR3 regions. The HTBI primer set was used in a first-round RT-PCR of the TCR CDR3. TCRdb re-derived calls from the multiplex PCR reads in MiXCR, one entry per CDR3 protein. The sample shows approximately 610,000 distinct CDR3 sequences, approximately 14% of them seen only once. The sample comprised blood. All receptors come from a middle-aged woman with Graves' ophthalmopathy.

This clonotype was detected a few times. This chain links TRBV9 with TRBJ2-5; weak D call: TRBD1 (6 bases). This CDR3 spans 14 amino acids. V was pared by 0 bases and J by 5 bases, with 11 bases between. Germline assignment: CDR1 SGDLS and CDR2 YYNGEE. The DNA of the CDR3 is TGTGCCAGCAGCGTAGGACAGGCCCGGGAGACCCAGTACTTC. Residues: CASSVGQARETQYF.

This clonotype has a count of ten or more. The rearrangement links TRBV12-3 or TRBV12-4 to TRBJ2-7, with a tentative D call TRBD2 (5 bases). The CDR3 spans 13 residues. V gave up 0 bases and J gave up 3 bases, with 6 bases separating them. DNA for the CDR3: TGTGCCAGCAGTTTAGCGGGAGTCTACGAGCAGTACTTC. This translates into CASSLAGVYEQYF.

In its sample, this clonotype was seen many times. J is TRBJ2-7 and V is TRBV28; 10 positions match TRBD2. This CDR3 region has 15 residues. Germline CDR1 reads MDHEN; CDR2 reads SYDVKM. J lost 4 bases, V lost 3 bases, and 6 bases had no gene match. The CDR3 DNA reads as TGTGCCAGCAGTTTGCTACTAGCGGGGACATACGAGCAGTACTTC. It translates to CASSLLLAGTYEQYF.

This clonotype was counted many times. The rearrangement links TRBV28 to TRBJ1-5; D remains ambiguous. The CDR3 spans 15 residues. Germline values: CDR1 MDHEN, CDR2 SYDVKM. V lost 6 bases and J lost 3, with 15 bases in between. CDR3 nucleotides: TGTGCCAGCAGAGTTCTATTTAACCTCAATCAGCCCCAGCATTTT. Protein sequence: CASRVLFNLNQPQHF.

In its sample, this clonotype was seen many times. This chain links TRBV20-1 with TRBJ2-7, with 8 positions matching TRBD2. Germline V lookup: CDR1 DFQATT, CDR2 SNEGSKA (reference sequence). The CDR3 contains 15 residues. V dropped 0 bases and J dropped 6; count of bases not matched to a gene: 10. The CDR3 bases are TGCAGTGCTAGAGAAGCGGGAGAGCCGCGGGGCGAGCAGTACTTC. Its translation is CSAREAGEPRGEQYF.

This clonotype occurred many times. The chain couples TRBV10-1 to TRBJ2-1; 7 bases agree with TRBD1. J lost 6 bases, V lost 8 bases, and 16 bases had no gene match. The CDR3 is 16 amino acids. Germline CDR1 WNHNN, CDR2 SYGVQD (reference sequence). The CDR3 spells CASVFGTVESTNEQFF. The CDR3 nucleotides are TGCGCCAGCGTATTCGGGACAGTTGAAAGTACCAATGAGCAGTTCTTC.

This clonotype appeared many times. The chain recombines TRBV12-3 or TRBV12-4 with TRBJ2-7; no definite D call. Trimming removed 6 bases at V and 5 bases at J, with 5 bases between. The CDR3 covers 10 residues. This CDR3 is CASSGHEQYF. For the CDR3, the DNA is TGTGCCAGCAGCGGGCACGAGCAGTACTTC.

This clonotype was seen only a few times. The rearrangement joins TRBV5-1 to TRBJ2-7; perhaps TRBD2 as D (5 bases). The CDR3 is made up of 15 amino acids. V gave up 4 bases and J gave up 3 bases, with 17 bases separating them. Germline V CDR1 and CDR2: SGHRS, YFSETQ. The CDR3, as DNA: TGCGCCAGCAGCCCCCTCGAGGGCCGAAACTACGAGCAGTACTTC. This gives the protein CASSPLEGRNYEQYF.

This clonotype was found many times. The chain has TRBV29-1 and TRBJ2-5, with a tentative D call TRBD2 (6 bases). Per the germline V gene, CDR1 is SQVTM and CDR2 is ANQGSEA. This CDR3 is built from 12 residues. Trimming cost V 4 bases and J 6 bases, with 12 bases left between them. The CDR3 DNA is TGCAGCGTTGTAGAGGGCGGGAAGACCCAGTACTTC. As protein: CSVVEGGKTQYF.

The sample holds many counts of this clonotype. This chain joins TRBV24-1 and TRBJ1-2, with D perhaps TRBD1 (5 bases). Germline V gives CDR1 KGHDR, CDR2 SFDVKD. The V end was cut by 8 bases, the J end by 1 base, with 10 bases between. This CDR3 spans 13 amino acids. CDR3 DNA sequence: TGTGCCACCATGACAGCACTTAACTATGGCTACACCTTC. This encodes CATMTALNYGYTF.

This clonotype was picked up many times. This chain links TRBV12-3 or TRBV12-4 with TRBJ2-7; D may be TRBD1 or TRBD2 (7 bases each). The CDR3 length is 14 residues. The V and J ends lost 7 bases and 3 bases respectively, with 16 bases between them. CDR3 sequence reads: CASNQGGPHYEQYF. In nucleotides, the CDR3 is TGTGCCAGCAACCAGGGGGGGCCCCACTACGAGCAGTACTTC.

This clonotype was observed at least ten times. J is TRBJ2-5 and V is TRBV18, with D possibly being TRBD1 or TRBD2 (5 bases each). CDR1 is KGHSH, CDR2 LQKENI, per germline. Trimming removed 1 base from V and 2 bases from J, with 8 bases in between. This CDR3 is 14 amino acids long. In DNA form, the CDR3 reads TGTGCCAGCTCACCACAGGGACGACAAGAGACCCAGTACTTC. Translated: CASSPQGRQETQYF.

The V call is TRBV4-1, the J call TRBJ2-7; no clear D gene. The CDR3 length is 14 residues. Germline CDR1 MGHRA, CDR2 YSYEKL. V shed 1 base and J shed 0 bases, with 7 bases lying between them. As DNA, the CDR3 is TGCGCCAGCAGCCAAGGAGAGAGCTCCTACGAGCAGTACTTC. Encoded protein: CASSQGESSYEQYF.

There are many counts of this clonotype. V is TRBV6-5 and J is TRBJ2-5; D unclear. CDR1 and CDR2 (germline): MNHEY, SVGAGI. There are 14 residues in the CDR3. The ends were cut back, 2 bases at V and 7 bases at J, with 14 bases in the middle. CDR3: CASSYDPGTGTQYF. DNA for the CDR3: TGTGCCAGCAGTTACGACCCCGGTACGGGGACCCAGTACTTC.

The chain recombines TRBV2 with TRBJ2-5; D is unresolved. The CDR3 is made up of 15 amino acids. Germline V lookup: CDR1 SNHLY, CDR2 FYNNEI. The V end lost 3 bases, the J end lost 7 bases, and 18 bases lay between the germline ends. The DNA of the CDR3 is TGTGCCAGCAGTGAGCACGGCAGAAACGACGGGACCCAGTACTTC. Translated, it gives CASSEHGRNDGTQYF.

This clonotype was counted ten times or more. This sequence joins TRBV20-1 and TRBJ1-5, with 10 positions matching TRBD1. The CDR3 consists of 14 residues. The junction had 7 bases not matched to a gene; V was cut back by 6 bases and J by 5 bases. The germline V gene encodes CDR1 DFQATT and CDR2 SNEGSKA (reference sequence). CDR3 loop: CSARDRGGDQPQHF. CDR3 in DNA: TGCAGTGCCAGGGACAGGGGAGGGGATCAGCCCCAGCATTTT.

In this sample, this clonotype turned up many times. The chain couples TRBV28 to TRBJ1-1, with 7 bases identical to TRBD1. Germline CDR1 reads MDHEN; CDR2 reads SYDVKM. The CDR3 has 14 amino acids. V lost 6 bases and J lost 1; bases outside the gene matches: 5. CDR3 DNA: TGTGCCAGCAGATCCAGGGGGGAGAACACTGAAGCTTTCTTT. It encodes CASRSRGENTEAFF.

The CDR3 nucleotides are TGTGCCAGCAGCTTCCGGACAGAGACCTACGAGCAGTACTTC. This gives the protein CASSFRTETYEQYF. This chain joins TRBV7-2 and TRBJ2-7; D is perhaps TRBD1 (6 bases). This CDR3 is built from 14 residues. Trimming shortened V by 3 bases and J by 2 bases, and 11 bases separated the two germline ends. Germline-derived CDR1 and CDR2 are SGHTA and FQGNSA.

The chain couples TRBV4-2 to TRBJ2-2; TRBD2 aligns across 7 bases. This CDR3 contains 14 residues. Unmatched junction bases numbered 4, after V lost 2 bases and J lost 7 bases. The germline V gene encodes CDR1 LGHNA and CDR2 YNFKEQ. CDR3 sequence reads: CASSQYREVGELFF. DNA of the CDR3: TGTGCCAGCAGCCAATATCGGGAGGTCGGGGAGCTGTTTTTT.

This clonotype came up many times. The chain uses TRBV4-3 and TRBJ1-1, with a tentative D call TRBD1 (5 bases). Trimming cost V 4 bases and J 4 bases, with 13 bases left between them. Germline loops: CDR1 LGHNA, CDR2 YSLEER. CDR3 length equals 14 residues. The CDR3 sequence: CASSLSFGGTEAFF. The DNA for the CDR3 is TGCGCCAGCAGCCTGTCGTTCGGGGGCACTGAAGCTTTCTTT.

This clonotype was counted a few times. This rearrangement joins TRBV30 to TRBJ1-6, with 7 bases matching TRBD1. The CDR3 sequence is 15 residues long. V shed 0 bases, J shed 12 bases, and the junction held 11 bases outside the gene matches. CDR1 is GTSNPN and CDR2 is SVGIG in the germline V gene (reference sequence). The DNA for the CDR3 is TGTGCCTGGAGTGTAAGAGGGGGCCCTTCGATACCCCTCCACTTT. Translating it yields CAWSVRGGPSIPLHF.

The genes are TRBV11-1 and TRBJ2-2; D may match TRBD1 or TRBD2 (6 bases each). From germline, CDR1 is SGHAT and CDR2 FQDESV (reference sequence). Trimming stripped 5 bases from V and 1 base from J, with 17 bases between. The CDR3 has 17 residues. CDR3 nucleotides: TGTGCCAGCAGCCATAAGGGGGGACGCCGGAACACCGGGGAGCTGTTTTTT. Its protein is CASSHKGGRRNTGELFF. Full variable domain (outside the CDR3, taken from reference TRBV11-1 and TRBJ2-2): EAEVAQSPRYKITEKSQAVAFWCDPISGHATLYWYRQILGQGPELLVQFQDESVVDDSQLPKDRFSAERLKGVDSTLKIQPAELGDSAMYLCASSHKGGRRNTGELFFGEGSRLTVL.

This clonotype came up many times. The CDR3 protein is CASSRGFRDYEQYF. For the CDR3, the DNA is TGTGCCAGCAGCAGGGGGTTTCGGGACTACGAGCAGTACTTC. This chain uses TRBV7-2 with TRBJ2-7, with D possibly matching TRBD1 (6 bases). Trimming left V 5 bases short and J 3 bases short, with 14 bases between. Germline V gives CDR1 SGHTA, CDR2 FQGNSA. The CDR3 totals 14 residues.

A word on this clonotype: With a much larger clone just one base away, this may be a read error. CDR3: CDSSQDGDQPQHF. The CDR3 DNA reads TGCGACAGCAGCCAAGATGGGGATCAGCCCCAGCATTTT. The chain links TRBV4-3 to TRBJ1-5; D remains unclear. The CDR3 consists of 13 residues. Germline assignment: CDR1 LGHNA and CDR2 YSLEER.

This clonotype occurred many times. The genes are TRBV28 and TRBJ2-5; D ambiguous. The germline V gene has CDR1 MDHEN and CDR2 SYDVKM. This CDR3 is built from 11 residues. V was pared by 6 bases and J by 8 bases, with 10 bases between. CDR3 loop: CASRYLGTQYF. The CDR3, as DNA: TGTGCCAGCAGATATCTAGGAACCCAGTACTTC. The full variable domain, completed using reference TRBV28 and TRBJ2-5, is DVKVTQSSRYLVKRTGEKVFLECVQDMDHENMFWYRQDPGLGLRLIYFSYDVKMKEKGDIPEGYSVSREKKERFSLILESASTNQTSMYLCASRYLGTQYFGPGTRLLVL.

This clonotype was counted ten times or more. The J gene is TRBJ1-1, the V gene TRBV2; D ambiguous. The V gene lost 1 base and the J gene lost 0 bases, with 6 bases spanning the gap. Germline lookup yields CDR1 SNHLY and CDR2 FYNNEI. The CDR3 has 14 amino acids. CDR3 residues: CASSEGLMNTEAFF. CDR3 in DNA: TGTGCCAGCAGTGAAGGTCTGATGAACACTGAAGCTTTCTTT. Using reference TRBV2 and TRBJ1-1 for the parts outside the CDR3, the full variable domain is EPEVTQTPSHQVTQMGQEVILRCVPISNHLYFYWYRQILGQKVEFLVSFYNNEISEKSEIFDDQFSVERPDGSNFTLKIRSTKLEDSAMYFCASSEGLMNTEAFFGQGTRLTVV.

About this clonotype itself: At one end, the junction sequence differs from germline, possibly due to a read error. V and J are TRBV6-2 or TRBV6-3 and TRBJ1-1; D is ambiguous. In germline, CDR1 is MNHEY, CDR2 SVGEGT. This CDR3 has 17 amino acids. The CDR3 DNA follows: TGTACCAGCAGCCCCGTCATCCAGGCAGGAATGAACACTGAAGCTTTCTTT. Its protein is CTSSPVIQAGMNTEAFF.

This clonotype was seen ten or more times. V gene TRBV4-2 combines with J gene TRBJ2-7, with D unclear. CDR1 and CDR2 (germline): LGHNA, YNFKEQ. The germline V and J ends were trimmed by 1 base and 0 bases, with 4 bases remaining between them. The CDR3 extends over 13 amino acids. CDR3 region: CASSQVSSYEQYF. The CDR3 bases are TGTGCCAGCAGCCAAGTTAGCTCCTACGAGCAGTACTTC.

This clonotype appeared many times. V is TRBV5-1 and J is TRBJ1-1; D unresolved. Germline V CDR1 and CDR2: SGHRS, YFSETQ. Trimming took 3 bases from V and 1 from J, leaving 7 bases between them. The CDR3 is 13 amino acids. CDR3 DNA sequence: TGCGCCAGCAGCTATCCGGAGAACACTGAAGCTTTCTTT. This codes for CASSYPENTEAFF.

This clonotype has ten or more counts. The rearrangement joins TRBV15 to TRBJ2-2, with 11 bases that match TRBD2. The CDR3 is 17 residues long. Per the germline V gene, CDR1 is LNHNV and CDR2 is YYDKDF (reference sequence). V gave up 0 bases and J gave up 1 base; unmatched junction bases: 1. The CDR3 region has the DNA TGTGCCACCAGCAGAGATACTAGCGGGAGGAACACCGGGGAGCTGTTTTTT. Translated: CATSRDTSGRNTGELFF.

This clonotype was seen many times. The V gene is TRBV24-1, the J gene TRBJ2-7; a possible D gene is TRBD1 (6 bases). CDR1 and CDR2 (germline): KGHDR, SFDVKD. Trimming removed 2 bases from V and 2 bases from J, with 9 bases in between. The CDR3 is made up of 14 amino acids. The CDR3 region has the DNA TGTGCCACCAGTGATTCGGACAGTACCTACGAGCAGTACTTC. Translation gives CATSDSDSTYEQYF.

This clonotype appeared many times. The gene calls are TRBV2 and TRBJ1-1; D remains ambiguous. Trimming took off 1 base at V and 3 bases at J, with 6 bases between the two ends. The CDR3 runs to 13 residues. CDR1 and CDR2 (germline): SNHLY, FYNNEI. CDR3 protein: CASSEERDTEAFF. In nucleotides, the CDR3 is TGTGCCAGCAGTGAAGAACGGGACACTGAAGCTTTCTTT.